These T cell receptor beta chains were read from a single sample in a study of blood T cell repertoires in COVID-19. Method: immunoSEQ multiplex PCR; TCRdb's copy keeps in-frame clones and lacks some. Of roughly 25,000 clones listed, over 75% are singletons. Material: peripheral blood. The receptors originated from a man in his fifties or sixties with active COVID-19. Each CDR3 is given with its conserved first and last residue. D genes are given only for firm matches. Where a row states a size, it is once, few, many or the class of an expanded clone; other rows omit it.

J gene: TRBJ2-5
D gene: .
clone size: .
V gene: TRBV27
CDR3 DNA: TGTGCCAGCAGTTTTCACCCTTCGTTGACTCGAGGGACCCAGTACTTC
CDR3 protein: CASSFHPSLTRGTQYF

J gene: TRBJ2-2
D gene: .
clone size: .
V gene: TRBV9
CDR3 DNA: TGTGCCAGCAGACAGGGATACGCGAACACCGGGGAGCTGTTTTTT
CDR3 protein: CASRQGYANTGELFF

J gene: TRBJ1-5
D gene: .
clone size: .
V gene: TRBV4-3
CDR3 DNA: TGCGCCAGCAGCCACCCGACACATAGCAATCAGCCCCAGCATTTT
CDR3 protein: CASSHPTHSNQPQHF

J gene: TRBJ2-3
D gene: TRBD1
clone size: .
V gene: TRBV6-5
CDR3 DNA: TGTGCCAGCAGTTACAAGGGACAGGGGACAGATACGCAGTATTTT
CDR3 protein: CASSYKGQGTDTQYF

J gene: TRBJ2-3
D gene: .
clone size: .
V gene: TRBV6-2/TRBV6-3
CDR3 DNA: TGTGCCAGCAGTTACTCGGACTTCACAGATACGCAGTATTTT
CDR3 protein: CASSYSDFTDTQYF

J gene: TRBJ2-2
D gene: TRBD2
clone size: .
V gene: TRBV7-9
CDR3 DNA: TGTGCCAGCAGTTCTCCAACTAGCGTCGGGGAGCTGTTTTTT
CDR3 protein: CASSSPTSVGELFF

J gene: TRBJ2-3
D gene: TRBD2
clone size: .
V gene: TRBV3-1/TRBV3-2
CDR3 DNA: TGTGCCAGCAGCTCCGGGGGGGGCCGGACAGATACGCAGTATTTT
CDR3 protein: CASSSGGGRTDTQYF

J gene: TRBJ2-5
D gene: .
clone size: .
V gene: TRBV9
CDR3 DNA: TGTGCCAGCAGCGCAGGGGAGACCCAGTACTTC
CDR3 protein: CASSAGETQYF

J gene: TRBJ2-1
D gene: .
clone size: .
V gene: TRBV29-1
CDR3 DNA: TGCAGCGTTGAAGACATAGCCGACTACAATGAGCAGTTCTTC
CDR3 protein: CSVEDIADYNEQFF

J gene: TRBJ2-2
D gene: .
clone size: .
V gene: TRBV7-3
CDR3 DNA: TGTGCCAGCAGCTTACTCGGGACATCTATGACGAACACCGGGGAGCTGTTTTTT
CDR3 protein: CASSLLGTSMTNTGELFF

J gene: TRBJ2-3
D gene: .
clone size: few
V gene: TRBV24-1
CDR3 DNA: TGTGCCACCAGTGATCCTGTGGACAGAACTAGCACAGATACGCAGTATTTT
CDR3 protein: CATSDPVDRTSTDTQYF

J gene: TRBJ1-1
D gene: .
clone size: .
V gene: TRBV5-4
CDR3 DNA: TGTGCCAGCAGCTTGGGGGGGGTTGAAAACACTGAAGCTTTCTTT
CDR3 protein: CASSLGGVENTEAFF

J gene: TRBJ1-5
D gene: .
clone size: .
V gene: TRBV2
CDR3 DNA: TGTGCCAGCAGTGACCCGACACTTAGCAATCAGCCCCAGCATTTT
CDR3 protein: CASSDPTLSNQPQHF

J gene: TRBJ2-1
D gene: TRBD2
clone size: .
V gene: TRBV27
CDR3 DNA: TGTGCCAGCAGTCTCCCCCCTAGCGGCTACAATGAGCAGTTCTTC
CDR3 protein: CASSLPPSGYNEQFF

J gene: TRBJ2-5
D gene: .
clone size: once
V gene: TRBV6-5
CDR3 DNA: TGTGCCAGCAGTTCCGGGTGGCAAGAGACCCAGTACTTC
CDR3 protein: CASSSGWQETQYF

J gene: TRBJ2-2
D gene: TRBD2
clone size: .
V gene: TRBV14
CDR3 DNA: TGTGCCAGCAGGCCTAGCGGATCCACCGGGGAGCTGTTTTTT
CDR3 protein: CASRPSGSTGELFF

J gene: TRBJ1-2
D gene: TRBD1
clone size: .
V gene: TRBV19
CDR3 DNA: TGTGCCAGTAGTCAGGGGGGAAACTATGGCTACACCTTC
CDR3 protein: CASSQGGNYGYTF

J gene: TRBJ1-3
D gene: .
clone size: .
V gene: TRBV9
CDR3 DNA: TGTGCCAGCAGCGTAAATCCGGGGATCGCTGGAAACACCATATATTTT
CDR3 protein: CASSVNPGIAGNTIYF

J gene: TRBJ1-6
D gene: TRBD1
clone size: .
V gene: TRBV9
CDR3 DNA: TGTGCCAGCAGCGCCGACCCAGTGGGGACAGGGGTGAGGAATTCACCCCTCCACTTT
CDR3 protein: CASSADPVGTGVRNSPLHF

J gene: TRBJ2-2
D gene: .
clone size: .
V gene: TRBV10-1
CDR3 DNA: TGCGCCAGCAGCTCACGAGGCGGGTTGAACACCGGGGAGCTGTTTTTT
CDR3 protein: CASSSRGGLNTGELFF

J gene: TRBJ2-1
D gene: TRBD2
clone size: .
V gene: TRBV7-9
CDR3 DNA: TGTGCCAGCAGCTTAGCGGGACTAGCGGGAGGGTTCAATGAGCAGTTCTTC
CDR3 protein: CASSLAGLAGGFNEQFF

J gene: TRBJ2-1
D gene: .
clone size: .
V gene: TRBV5-1
CDR3 DNA: TGCGCCAGCAGCTTGGTCCTTACTAATGAGCAGTTCTTC
CDR3 protein: CASSLVLTNEQFF

J gene: TRBJ2-5
D gene: .
clone size: .
V gene: TRBV28
CDR3 DNA: TGTGCCAGCAAACAGCAGGAGGGCCAAGAGACCCAGTACTTC
CDR3 protein: CASKQQEGQETQYF

J gene: TRBJ1-5
D gene: TRBD1
clone size: .
V gene: TRBV13
CDR3 DNA: TGTGCCAGCAGCCTAGGGACAGGGGGAGGGCAGCCCCAGCATTTT
CDR3 protein: CASSLGTGGGQPQHF

J gene: TRBJ2-1
D gene: TRBD2
clone size: .
V gene: TRBV6-2/TRBV6-3
CDR3 DNA: TGTGCCAGCAGTTACTGGTCTAGCGGCTCCTTTAATGAGCAGTTCTTC
CDR3 protein: CASSYWSSGSFNEQFF

J gene: TRBJ2-5
D gene: TRBD1
clone size: .
V gene: TRBV19
CDR3 DNA: TGTGCCAGTAGTTTGACAGGGGGCGTGGAGACCCAGTACTTC
CDR3 protein: CASSLTGGVETQYF

J gene: TRBJ2-5
D gene: .
clone size: .
V gene: TRBV18
CDR3 DNA: TGTGCCAGCTCACCACGGACGGGGCAAGAGACCCAGTACTTC
CDR3 protein: CASSPRTGQETQYF

J gene: TRBJ1-5
D gene: TRBD1
clone size: .
V gene: TRBV6-1
CDR3 DNA: TGTGCCAGCAGTGAGCAGACAGGGCGCAATCAGCCCCAGCATTTT
CDR3 protein: CASSEQTGRNQPQHF

J gene: TRBJ1-2
D gene: TRBD1
clone size: once
V gene: TRBV29-1
CDR3 DNA: TGCAGCGTTGTCGCACAGGGGGCTTCTGGCTACACCTTC
CDR3 protein: CSVVAQGASGYTF

J gene: TRBJ2-3
D gene: TRBD1
clone size: .
V gene: TRBV20-1
CDR3 DNA: TGCAGTGCTAGTTTCGGGACAGGCACAGATACGCAGTATTTT
CDR3 protein: CSASFGTGTDTQYF

J gene: TRBJ2-1
D gene: .
clone size: .
V gene: TRBV10-3
CDR3 DNA: TGTGCCATCAGTGGGACTTCCAGAAACAACAATGAGCAGTTCTTC
CDR3 protein: CAISGTSRNNNEQFF

J gene: TRBJ1-5
D gene: .
clone size: once
V gene: TRBV3-1/TRBV3-2
CDR3 DNA: TGTGCCAGCAGCCAGGGGCGGGGGCGGCCCCAGCATTTT
CDR3 protein: CASSQGRGRPQHF

J gene: TRBJ2-1
D gene: TRBD1
clone size: .
V gene: TRBV24-1
CDR3 DNA: TGTGCCACTTCCGTCAGGGGGCAGGTCGGGGGTGAGCAGTTCTTC
CDR3 protein: CATSVRGQVGGEQFF

J gene: TRBJ1-1
D gene: .
clone size: .
V gene: TRBV5-6
CDR3 DNA: TGTGCCAGCAGCTATTGGGGCAGAAATTTGAACACTGAAGCTTTCTTT
CDR3 protein: CASSYWGRNLNTEAFF

J gene: TRBJ2-2
D gene: .
clone size: .
V gene: TRBV9
CDR3 DNA: TGTGCCAGCAGTCAGCCACCCTGGGAAAATCGGGGCGGGGAGCTGTTTTTT
CDR3 protein: CASSQPPWENRGGELFF

J gene: TRBJ2-5
D gene: .
clone size: .
V gene: TRBV29-1
CDR3 DNA: TGCAGCGGTGGGGGGACCCGCCAAGAGACCCAGTACTTC
CDR3 protein: CSGGGTRQETQYF

J gene: TRBJ2-3
D gene: .
clone size: once
V gene: TRBV5-1
CDR3 DNA: TGCGCCAGCAGCCCGGGCACAGATACGCAGTATTTT
CDR3 protein: CASSPGTDTQYF

J gene: TRBJ2-2
D gene: TRBD2
clone size: few
V gene: TRBV5-4
CDR3 DNA: TGTGCCAGCAGCCCCGCCGGGACTAGCGGGATGGTCGGGGAGCTGTTTTTT
CDR3 protein: CASSPAGTSGMVGELFF

J gene: TRBJ2-5
D gene: TRBD2
clone size: .
V gene: TRBV5-1
CDR3 DNA: TGCGCCAGCAGCTTGTTGGGAGGGGTCTCGTACCAAGAGACCCAGTACTTC
CDR3 protein: CASSLLGGVSYQETQYF

J gene: TRBJ1-2
D gene: TRBD1
clone size: .
V gene: TRBV6-6
CDR3 DNA: TGTGCCAGCAGTGAGACAGGGTTGGGCTATGGCTACACCTTC
CDR3 protein: CASSETGLGYGYTF

J gene: TRBJ1-1
D gene: .
clone size: .
V gene: TRBV6-5
CDR3 DNA: TGTGCCAGCGGTAGGACACTCACTGAAGCTTTCTTT
CDR3 protein: CASGRTLTEAFF

J gene: TRBJ2-3
D gene: .
clone size: .
V gene: TRBV5-5
CDR3 DNA: TGTGCCAGCAGCTTGGACAGATTCACAGATACGCAGTATTTT
CDR3 protein: CASSLDRFTDTQYF

J gene: TRBJ2-3
D gene: .
clone size: .
V gene: TRBV9
CDR3 DNA: TGTGCCAGCAGCGTAGTCGGGATACACACAGATACGCAGTATTTT
CDR3 protein: CASSVVGIHTDTQYF

J gene: TRBJ1-4
D gene: TRBD1
clone size: .
V gene: TRBV25-1
CDR3 DNA: TGTGCCAGCAGGGCCCCCAGGGGGCGCGGTGAAAAACTGTTTTTT
CDR3 protein: CASRAPRGRGEKLFF

J gene: TRBJ2-7
D gene: .
clone size: .
V gene: TRBV5-1
CDR3 DNA: TGCGCCAGCAGCTTACAGGGCCTCTGGGAGCAGTACTTC
CDR3 protein: CASSLQGLWEQYF

J gene: TRBJ1-3
D gene: TRBD1
clone size: .
V gene: TRBV4-3
CDR3 DNA: TGCGCCAGCAGCCAAGAAGGGACAGCGAACTCTGGAAACACCATATATTTT
CDR3 protein: CASSQEGTANSGNTIYF